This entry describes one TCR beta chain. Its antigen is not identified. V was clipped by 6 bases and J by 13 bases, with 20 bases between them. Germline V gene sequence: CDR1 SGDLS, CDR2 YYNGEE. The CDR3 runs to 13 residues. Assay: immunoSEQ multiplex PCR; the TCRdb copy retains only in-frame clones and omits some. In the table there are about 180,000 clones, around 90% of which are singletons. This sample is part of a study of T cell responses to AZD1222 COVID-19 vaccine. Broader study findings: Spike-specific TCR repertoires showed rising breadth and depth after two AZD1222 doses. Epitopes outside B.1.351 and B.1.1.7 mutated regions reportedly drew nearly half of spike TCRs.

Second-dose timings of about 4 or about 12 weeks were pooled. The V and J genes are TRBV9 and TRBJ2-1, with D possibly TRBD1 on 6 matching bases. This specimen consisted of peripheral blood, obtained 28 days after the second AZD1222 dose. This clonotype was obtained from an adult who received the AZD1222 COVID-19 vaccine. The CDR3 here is CASNPQGEGGQFF. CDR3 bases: TGTGCCAGCAACCCCCAGGGAGAAGGGGGACAGTTCTTC. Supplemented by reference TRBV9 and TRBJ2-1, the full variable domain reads DSGVTQTPKHLITATGQRVTLRCSPRSGDLSVYWYQQSLDQGLQFLIQYYNGEERAKGNILERFSAQQFPDLHSELNLSSLELGDSALYFCASNPQGEGGQFFGPGTRLTVL.